The clone carrying this T cell receptor beta chain was seen many times. The sorted libraries took roughly 990,000 CD4+ or CD8+ T cells. This entry is derived from a study of neurological immune-mediated disorders. The CDR3 contains 18 residues. V shed 5 bases and J 2 bases; nucleotides not matched to a gene: 15. Per sequencing run, 15-18 subjects together gave over 170 million TCR-beta sequences. TCRdb ran MiXCR on the 5' RACE reads and lists one entry per CDR3 protein. The sample carries 30,000 to 35,000 distinct CDR3 sequences, around 21% recorded once. V and J are TRBV12-3 or TRBV12-4 and TRBJ1-5, with 7 bases that match TRBD1. Sequencing was carried out using CD4+ T cells from blood. The TCR originated in a middle-aged man with HTLV-1-associated myelopathy (HAM/TSP). CDR3 protein: CASSLSNRGGEGNQPQHF. The CDR3, as DNA: TGTGCCAGCAGTCTTTCCAACAGGGGAGGGGAAGGCAATCAGCCCCAGCATTTT.